This T cell receptor (beta chain) was sequenced for a study of siplizumab effects on memory and regulatory T cells. Overall study findings and caveats: Naive T cells were seen as more diverse than memory cells and as major alloresponse contributors. Mapping to unstimulated subsets was achieved for only a minor fraction of alloreactive clones.

Data came from immunoSEQ multiplex PCR; TCRdb stores just in-frame clones and leaves some out. The sample records approximately 70,000 clones, 91% being singletons. J lost 5 bases, V lost 5 bases, and 19 bases had no gene match. This CDR3 is built from 18 residues. Germline loops: CDR1 MNHEY, CDR2 SMNVEV (reference sequence). This clone showed up just once. Its target is unknown. The chain joins TRBV27 to TRBJ2-5; 8 bases line up with TRBD1. The sequenced material came from CD8+ T cells sorted from blood. This receptor was identified in a human donor in good health. The CDR3 region has the DNA TGTGCCAGCAGTCCGCAGGGGGCACTAAGGGTTTTGAGGGAGACCCAGTACTTC. This gives the protein CASSPQGALRVLRETQYF.